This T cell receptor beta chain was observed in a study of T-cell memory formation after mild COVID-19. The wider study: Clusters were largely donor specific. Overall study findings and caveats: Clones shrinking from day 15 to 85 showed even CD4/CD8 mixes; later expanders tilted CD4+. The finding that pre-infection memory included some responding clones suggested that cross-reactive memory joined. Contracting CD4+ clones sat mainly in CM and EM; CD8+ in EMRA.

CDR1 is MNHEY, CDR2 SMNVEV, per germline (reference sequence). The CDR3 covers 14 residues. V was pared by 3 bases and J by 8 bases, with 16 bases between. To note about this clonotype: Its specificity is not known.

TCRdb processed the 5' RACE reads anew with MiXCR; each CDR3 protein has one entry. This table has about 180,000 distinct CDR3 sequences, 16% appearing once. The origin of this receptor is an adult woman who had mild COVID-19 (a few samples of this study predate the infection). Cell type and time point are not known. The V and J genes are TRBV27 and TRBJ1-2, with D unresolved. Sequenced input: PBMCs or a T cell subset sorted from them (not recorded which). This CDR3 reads CASSFRETSGGYTF. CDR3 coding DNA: TGTGCCAGCAGTTTCCGTGAGACGTCCGGAGGCTACACCTTC.